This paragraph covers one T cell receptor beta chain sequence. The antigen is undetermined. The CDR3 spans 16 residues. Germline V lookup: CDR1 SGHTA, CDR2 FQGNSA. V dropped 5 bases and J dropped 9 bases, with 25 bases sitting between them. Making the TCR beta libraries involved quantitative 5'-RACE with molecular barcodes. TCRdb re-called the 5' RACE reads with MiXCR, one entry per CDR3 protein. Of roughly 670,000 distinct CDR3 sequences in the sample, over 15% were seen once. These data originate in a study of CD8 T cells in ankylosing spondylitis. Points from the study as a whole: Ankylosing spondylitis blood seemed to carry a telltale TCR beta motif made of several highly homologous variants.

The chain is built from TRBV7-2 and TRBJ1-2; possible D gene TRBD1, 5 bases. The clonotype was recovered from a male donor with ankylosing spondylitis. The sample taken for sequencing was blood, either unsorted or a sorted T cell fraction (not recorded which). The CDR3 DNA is TGTGCCAGCAGCCCTGGGGCGGATGGTCCGAGTTTGAGCTACACCTTC. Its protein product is CASSPGADGPSLSYTF.